This entry lists 31 T cell receptor beta chains sequenced from one sample in a study of vaccination and CD4 T cells after COVID-19. No antigens are known for them. Oncomine TCR Beta short-read sequencing was applied to DNA from cultured CD4+ T cells. MiXCR was run by TCRdb on the PCR reads, yielding one entry per CDR3 protein. Found here are over 14,000 distinct CDR3 sequences, roughly 51% of them singletons; the top ten hold roughly 13%. The treatment denotes: roughly ten-day PBMC culture with coronavirus spike peptide pools or control peptides (ViraFEST assay). Sequenced input: CD4+ T cells from blood, cultured in vitro. The receptors were sampled from a human donor who had recovered from COVID-19.

In this sample, this clonotype turned up a few times. V is TRBV14 and J is TRBJ1-1; D unclear. The germline V and J ends were trimmed by 2 bases and 5 bases, with 6 bases remaining between them. This CDR3 spans 12 amino acids. CDR1 is SGHDN and CDR2 is FVKESK in the germline V gene. The CDR3 region has the DNA TGTGCCAGCAGCCAACAGGTAACTGAAGCTTTCTTT. Translation gives CASSQQVTEAFF.

Here the CDR3 DNA reads TGTGCCAGCAGCTACAGGGGGCAAAACACTGAAGCTTTCTTT. Encoded protein: CASSYRGQNTEAFF. The J gene is TRBJ1-1, the V gene TRBV7-2; 9 bases fit TRBD1. The CDR3 consists of 14 residues. Trimming removed 4 bases from V and 2 bases from J; junction bases left unmatched: 2. Per germline, CDR1 SGHTA and CDR2 FQGNSA.

This clonotype was detected once. V and J are TRBV20-1 and TRBJ2-5, with D hard to call. The germline V and J ends were trimmed by 3 bases and 2 bases, with 7 bases remaining between them. The V gene's germline CDR1 is DFQATT and CDR2 SNEGSKA (reference sequence). The CDR3 is made up of 12 amino acids. The CDR3 region is CSASPPQETQYF. The CDR3 coding sequence is TGCAGTGCTAGTCCCCCGCAAGAGACCCAGTACTTC.

The V and J genes are TRBV5-4 and TRBJ2-1, with 10 bases identical to TRBD2. From germline, CDR1 is SGHNT and CDR2 YYREEE (reference sequence). J lost 4 bases, V lost 4 bases, and 5 bases had no gene match. The CDR3 consists of 15 residues. The CDR3 bases are TGTGCCAGCAGCCCCACTAGCGGGGTATACAATGAGCAGTTCTTC. It encodes CASSPTSGVYNEQFF.

This clonotype qualifies as large (0.1 to 1%). In DNA, the CDR3 is TGTGCCAGCAGCTTATCAGAACAGGGGAATGAAAAACTGTTTTTT. Amino acids: CASSLSEQGNEKLFF. The rearrangement links TRBV7-8 to TRBJ1-4; 7 bases are shared with TRBD1. Germline CDR1 reads SGHVS; CDR2 reads FQNEAQ. The length of the CDR3 is 15 residues. V shed 2 bases and J 5 bases; nucleotides not matched to a gene: 5.

The V gene is TRBV7-2, the J gene TRBJ1-2, with TRBD1 as a possible D gene (6 bases). Trimming stripped 1 base from V and 3 bases from J, with 15 bases between. Germline CDR1 reads SGHTA; CDR2 reads FQGNSA. The CDR3 covers 16 residues. CDR3 sequence reads: CASSLGLGALDYGYTF. CDR3 in DNA: TGTGCCAGCAGCTTAGGACTGGGGGCGCTGGACTATGGCTACACCTTC.

CDR3 coding DNA: TGTGCCAGCAGCGCCGGGGCCGAGGGGGAAAAACTGTTTTTT. Translation: CASSAGAEGEKLFF. The chain links TRBV7-2 to TRBJ1-4, with D perhaps TRBD1 (5 bases). Trimming removed 5 bases from V and 8 bases from J, with 15 bases in between. Germline V gives CDR1 SGHTA, CDR2 FQGNSA. The CDR3 is 14 residues long.

The V call is TRBV7-9, the J call TRBJ1-5, with D uncertain. The germline CDR1 and CDR2 sequences are SEHNR and FQNEAQ (reference sequence). The CDR3 extends over 13 amino acids. V lost 4 bases and J 10 bases, leaving 14 bases between the germline ends. CDR3 in DNA: TGTGCCAGCAGCTCTAGTGCCTTCAGCCCCCAGCATTTT. Encoded protein: CASSSSAFSPQHF. Combining the CDR3 with reference TRBV7-9 and TRBJ1-5 gives the whole variable domain DTGVSQNPRHKITKRGQNVTFRCDPISEHNRLYWYRQTLGQGPEFLTYFQNEAQLEKSRLLSDRFSAERPKGSFSTLEIQRTEQGDSAMYLCASSSSAFSPQHFGDGTRLSIL.

The chain uses TRBV7-8 and TRBJ2-1; D tentatively fits TRBD1 or TRBD2 (6 bases each). The CDR3 length is 16 residues. Germline lookup yields CDR1 SGHVS and CDR2 FQNEAQ. V gave up 5 bases and J gave up 2 bases, with 16 bases separating them. The CDR3 coding sequence is TGTGCCAGCAGCCCAACCCGCGGGACAACCTACAATGAGCAGTTCTTC. Translating gives CASSPTRGTTYNEQFF.

This chain uses TRBV18 with TRBJ2-2; weak D call: TRBD1 (6 bases). Germline-derived CDR1 and CDR2 are KGHSH and LQKENI. The CDR3 has 16 residues. V dropped 1 base and J dropped 3 bases, with 12 bases sitting between them. The CDR3, as DNA: TGTGCCAGCTCACCACAACAGGGTTCTCACACCGGGGAGCTGTTTTTT. Protein product: CASSPQQGSHTGELFF.

V usage is TRBV20-1 and J usage is TRBJ1-1; possible D gene TRBD1, 5 bases. The CDR3 consists of 15 residues. Germline CDR1 reads DFQATT; CDR2 reads SNEGSKA (reference sequence). The V gene lost 3 bases and the J gene lost 0 bases, with 14 bases spanning the gap. In nucleotides, the CDR3 is TGCAGTGCTAGCGTACGGGGGTTTGTGAACACTGAAGCTTTCTTT. This codes for CSASVRGFVNTEAFF.

The chain has TRBV6-1 and TRBJ2-6, with D possibly called TRBD1 or TRBD2 (5 bases each). The CDR3 runs to 16 residues. Trimming shortened V by 10 bases and J by 0 bases, and 16 bases separated the two germline ends. In germline, CDR1 is MNHNS, CDR2 SASEGT. CDR3 coding DNA: TGTGCCACCTCGGGACGGCAGAGCTCTGGGGCCAACGTCCTGACTTTC. Translated: CATSGRQSSGANVLTF.

The chain carries TRBV5-4 and TRBJ1-1; D unclear. Germline V gene lookup returns CDR1 SGHNT and CDR2 YYREEE (reference sequence). The length of the CDR3 is 13 residues. Between the trimmed V and J ends, which lost 2 bases and 5 bases, there was a span of 10 bases. The CDR3: CASSFDPRTEAFF. The CDR3 DNA follows: TGTGCCAGCAGCTTTGACCCGAGGACTGAAGCTTTCTTT.

The chain combines TRBV12-3 or TRBV12-4 with TRBJ2-2; D possibly uses TRBD1 or TRBD2 (5 bases each). Trimming removed 3 bases from V and 6 bases from J, with 5 bases in between. The CDR3 length is 12 residues. CDR3 coding DNA: TGTGCCAGCAGTTTGGGGGCCGGGGAGCTGTTTTTT. It codes for CASSLGAGELFF.

This clonotype has a single count. This sequence joins TRBV5-1 and TRBJ1-1, with a possible D match to TRBD1 (6 bases). With 0 bases removed from V and 1 base from J, the gap between germline ends came to 10 bases. The CDR3 contains 15 residues. The germline V gene has CDR1 SGHRS and CDR2 YFSETQ. The CDR3 DNA reads as TGCGCCAGCAGCTTGGCGGGGGGCTGGAACACTGAAGCTTTCTTT. Translating gives CASSLAGGWNTEAFF.

The CDR3 loop reads CASSLGDRGMNSPLHF. CDR3 coding DNA: TGCGCCAGCAGCTTGGGGGACAGGGGAATGAACTCACCCCTCCACTTT. V gene TRBV5-1 combines with J gene TRBJ1-6; TRBD1 agrees at 10 bases. J gave up 10 bases and V 0 bases, and 7 bases lay outside the gene matches. The length of the CDR3 is 16 residues. Germline CDR1 SGHRS, CDR2 YFSETQ.

V usage is TRBV7-4 and J usage is TRBJ2-3; 8 bases map to TRBD2. The CDR3 is 18 amino acids. Looked up from germline, CDR1 is SGHVT and CDR2 is SQSDAQ. The ends lost 5 bases at V and 0 bases at J; junction bases unmatched: 13. CDR3 sequence (DNA): TGTGCCAGCAGCGTAGTAGGCGGGGGGTACACTAGCACAGATACGCAGTATTTT. Its protein is CASSVVGGGYTSTDTQYF.

V usage is TRBV5-1 and J usage is TRBJ1-2; D might be TRBD1 (6 bases). This CDR3 comprises 14 residues. The germline CDR1 and CDR2 sequences are SGHRS and YFSETQ. Deletions cut 4 bases from V and 6 bases from J, with 16 bases between. The DNA of the CDR3 is TGCGCCAGCAGCGGAATTACAGGGTTAAATGGCTACACCTTC. Translation gives CASSGITGLNGYTF.

This chain links TRBV7-8 with TRBJ2-7, with 8 positions matching TRBD1. CDR3 length equals 15 residues. Germline values: CDR1 SGHVS, CDR2 FQNEAQ. V was pared by 1 base and J by 3 bases, with 5 bases of the junction left unmatched. Here the CDR3 reads CASSLGTGTIYEQYF. In DNA, the CDR3 is TGTGCCAGCAGCTTAGGGACAGGGACCATCTACGAGCAGTACTTC.

There are a few counts of this clonotype. This chain connects TRBV7-6 to TRBJ2-6; D gene ambiguous. V lost 3 bases to trimming and J lost 0 bases, with 15 bases between them. CDR3 length: 18 residues. CDR1 and CDR2 from the germline V gene are SGHVS and FNYEAQ. CDR3 nucleotides: TGTGCCAGCAGCTTTGGTTCCAGTACACTCTCTGGGGCCAACGTCCTGACTTTC. Protein sequence: CASSFGSSTLSGANVLTF.

The chain joins TRBV24-1 to TRBJ2-5; TRBD2 aligns across 7 bases. CDR3 length equals 15 residues. Germline V lookup: CDR1 KGHDR, CDR2 SFDVKD. Trimming at V came to 3 bases and at J to 5 bases, leaving 8 bases not matched to a gene. This chain's CDR3 is CATSDTFGGMETQYF. Written as DNA, the CDR3 is TGTGCCACCAGTGATACCTTCGGGGGGATGGAGACCCAGTACTTC.

This sequence joins TRBV6-2 or TRBV6-3 and TRBJ2-5; perhaps TRBD1 as D (6 bases). The V end lost 5 bases, the J end lost 10 bases, and 20 bases lay between the germline ends. This CDR3 has 14 residues. Germline loops: CDR1 MNHEY, CDR2 SVGEGT. Here the CDR3 reads CASSRGSPGRIQYF. In DNA form, the CDR3 reads TGTGCCAGCAGTAGGGGGTCCCCTGGTCGTATCCAGTACTTC.

Only a few counts were recorded for this clonotype. V gene TRBV5-1 combines with J gene TRBJ1-1, with D possibly matching TRBD1 (6 bases). The CDR3 is 15 residues long. V lost 0 bases to trimming and J lost 3 bases, with 12 bases between them. Germline assignment: CDR1 SGHRS and CDR2 YFSETQ. As DNA, the CDR3 is TGCGCCAGCAGCTTGGTGAATGCAGGGGACACTGAAGCTTTCTTT. Protein product: CASSLVNAGDTEAFF.

The chain uses TRBV6-2 or TRBV6-3 and TRBJ1-5, with 10 bases aligning to TRBD1. The ends lost 5 bases at V and 2 bases at J; junction bases unmatched: 9. CDR1 and CDR2 from the germline V gene are MNHEY and SVGEGT. The CDR3 covers 17 residues. The CDR3 loop is CASSTGTGAWGNQPQHF. The CDR3 DNA follows: TGTGCCAGCAGTACCGGGACAGGGGCGTGGGGCAATCAGCCCCAGCATTTT.

The V gene is TRBV6-1, the J gene TRBJ2-7; 10 bases are a match to TRBD1. CDR1 MNHNS and CDR2 SASEGT come from the germline V gene. The length of the CDR3 is 15 residues. V dropped 6 bases and J dropped 3; count of bases not matched to a gene: 8. CDR3 sequence: CASRKGQGTHYEQYF. The DNA of the CDR3 is TGTGCCAGCAGGAAGGGACAGGGGACTCACTACGAGCAGTACTTC.

The chain carries TRBV20-1 and TRBJ2-5; a weak D match, TRBD2 (5 bases). Trimming took off 0 bases at V and 7 bases at J, with 18 bases between the two ends. The CDR3 totals 15 residues. Germline V gives CDR1 DFQATT, CDR2 SNEGSKA (reference sequence). The CDR3 DNA follows: TGCAGTGCTAGAGAGTCTCAAAAGCAGGCGGGGACCCAGTACTTC. It yields the protein CSARESQKQAGTQYF.

The rearrangement joins TRBV12-3 or TRBV12-4 to TRBJ2-5, with D unclear. The CDR3 contains 14 residues. Trimming removed 3 bases from V and 5 bases from J, with 13 bases in between. CDR3 residues: CASSLSGDWETQYF. As DNA, the CDR3 is TGTGCCAGCAGTTTGTCCGGTGATTGGGAGACCCAGTACTTC.

This clonotype was seen a few times. V and J are TRBV20-1 and TRBJ2-7; 10 nucleotides align to TRBD2. From germline, CDR1 is DFQATT and CDR2 SNEGSKA (reference sequence). The CDR3 is made up of 14 amino acids. V shed 3 bases, J shed 7 bases, and the junction held 9 bases outside the gene matches. CDR3 residues: CSARPSGSSREQYF. The CDR3, as DNA: TGCAGTGCTAGGCCTAGCGGGAGTTCGAGGGAGCAGTACTTC.

The sample holds a few counts of this clonotype. This chain uses TRBV21-1 with TRBJ2-4. TRBV21-1 is a recognized pseudogene. The CDR3 spans 15 residues. The CDR3 region has the DNA TGTGCCAGCAGCAGAGCCAGGTCGGCCAAAAACATTCAGTACTTC. It codes for CASSRARSAKNIQYF.

The CDR3 DNA reads TGTGCCAGTAGTCCTCAGGTATCCACTGAAGCTTTCTTT. Residues: CASSPQVSTEAFF. The chain employs TRBV19 and TRBJ1-1; D uncertain. The germline V gene has CDR1 LNHDA and CDR2 SQIVND (reference sequence). The ends were cut back, 5 bases at V and 4 bases at J, with 11 bases in the middle. The CDR3 consists of 13 residues.

This clonotype was recorded a few times. CDR3 sequence reads: CASSLEWASGGAQYF. In nucleotides, the CDR3 is TGTGCCAGCAGCTTAGAGTGGGCTAGCGGGGGGGCCCAGTACTTC. The gene calls are TRBV7-2 and TRBJ2-5; TRBD2 matches 12 bases. From germline, CDR1 is SGHTA and CDR2 FQGNSA. This CDR3 contains 15 residues. Trimming took 1 base from V and 9 from J; bases not matched to a gene: 6.